The clone carrying this T cell receptor (beta chain) was picked up a small number of times. Its antigen remains unidentified. This entry comes from a study of beta chain features in type 1 diabetes. The purity of all sorted populations exceeded 98%. Whole-study findings and limits: Sequencing the cDNA could make cells with high TCR expression show up more than they should. For TCRB rearrangement, an influence of HLA type remained unresolved here. Shortening of TCRB CDR3s, moderate but significant, appeared in all four CD4+ subsets of Type 1 diabetes patients.

The germline CDR1 and CDR2 sequences are SGHTA and FQGTGA. V was trimmed by 5 bases and J by 0 bases, leaving 10 bases between them. The CDR3 runs to 15 residues. TCRB transcripts that were expressed got sequenced, as all of the isolated RNA had been reverse transcribed. The method was immunoSEQ multiplex PCR; TCRdb's version includes in-frame clones alone and lacks a portion of them. This table has over 600,000 clones, 9.5% to 15% appearing once. The sequence was collected from a young man with type 1 diabetes. The chain joins TRBV7-3 to TRBJ2-2; D gene unclear. Sequencing was performed on naive CD4+ T cells from blood. The CDR3 nucleotides read TGTGCCAGCAGCCCCGTACAGTCGAACACCGGGGAGCTGTTTTTT. Encoded protein: CASSPVQSNTGELFF.